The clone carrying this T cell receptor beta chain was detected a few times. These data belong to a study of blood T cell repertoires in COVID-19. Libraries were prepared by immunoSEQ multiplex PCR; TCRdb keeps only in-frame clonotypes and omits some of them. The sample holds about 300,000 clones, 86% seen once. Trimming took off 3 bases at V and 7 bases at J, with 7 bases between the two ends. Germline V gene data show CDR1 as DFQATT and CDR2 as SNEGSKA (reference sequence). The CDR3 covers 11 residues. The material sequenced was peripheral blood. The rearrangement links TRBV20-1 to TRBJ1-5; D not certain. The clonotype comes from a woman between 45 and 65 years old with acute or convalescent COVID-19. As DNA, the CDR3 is TGCAGTGCTAGTTCGGGGCAGCCCCAGCATTTT. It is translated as CSASSGQPQHF.